This T cell receptor beta chain is from a study of CD8 T cells in ankylosing spondylitis. The CDR3 has 14 amino acids. V was cut by 1 base and J by 10 bases, with 15 bases left in between. Germline-derived CDR1 and CDR2 are SGDLS and YYNGEE. Details on this clonotype: Its target is unknown.

General study findings and limits: A number of the motif variants had already been described in reactive arthritis synovial fluid and blood. In ankylosing spondylitis blood, a motif of roughly 8 highly homologous TCR beta variants appeared characteristic. From matched ankylosing spondylitis synovial fluid, disease-linked clones were reportedly recovered at significantly enriched levels.

The authors made TCR beta libraries by quantitative 5'-RACE with molecular barcodes. TCRdb re-derived calls from the 5' RACE reads in MiXCR, one entry per CDR3 protein. The repertoire holds 400,000 to 450,000 distinct CDR3 sequences, roughly a sixth seen once, with approximately 1% in the top ten. The sample consisted of blood, either unsorted or a sorted T cell fraction (not recorded which). The TCR originated in a male donor with ankylosing spondylitis. The V call is TRBV9, the J call TRBJ2-1; D not resolved. The CDR3 nucleotides read TGTGCCAGCAGCGTATCGACCAATTCCCAAGAGCAGTTCTTC. Its protein is CASSVSTNSQEQFF.